The clone carrying this TCR beta chain showed up many times. Its target is unknown. Germline CDR1 reads SNHLY; CDR2 reads FYNNEI. The trim removed 6 bases at V and 13 bases at J, leaving 9 bases unmatched. This CDR3 is built from 12 residues. With 10-nucleotide random UMIs, 5'RACE was used to make the cDNA. TCRdb re-analysed the 5' RACE reads in MiXCR, keeping a single row per CDR3 protein. Counted here are 55,000 to 75,000 distinct CDR3 sequences, roughly an eighth occurring once; the ten biggest clones make up around 4.3%. This record belongs to a study of neurological immune-mediated disorders. Regarding the study as a whole: HTLV-1-associated myelopathy had the most TCR clonal expansion, whereas multiple sclerosis had the least (lower than in healthy controls). No expanded-clone CDR3 amino acid sequence recurred across subjects, suggesting private TCR-beta repertoires.

Time point of the sample: longitudinal time-point 1 (baseline). The study built unsorted libraries from 2 million PBMCs kept at -80 C. The material sequenced was PBMCs. This clonotype was sampled from a female donor with HTLV-1-associated myelopathy (HAM/TSP). The gene calls are TRBV2 and TRBJ2-1; 7 bases fit TRBD1. The CDR3 sequence: CASSPGQVIQFF. CDR3 bases: TGTGCCAGCAGCCCAGGACAGGTCATACAGTTCTTC.